Detailed here is one T cell receptor beta chain. Participating donors were healthy, HIV-negative adults free of recent acute infections or vaccinations. There are 14 residues in the CDR3. The germline V and J ends were trimmed by 1 base and 6 bases, with 12 bases remaining between them. Germline values: CDR1 SGHTA, CDR2 FQGNSA. The sample originates from a study of shared clonotypes between healthy human individuals. The protocol was immunoSEQ multiplex PCR, while the TCRdb copy is restricted to in-frame clones and leaves out a portion. The sample has some 2,500,000 clones; around 90% are singletons. V usage is TRBV7-2 and J usage is TRBJ1-1; D is uncertain. The sequencing input was naive CD4+ T cells from PBMCs. The subset here: CD45RA+ positively selected. The sequence derives from a man younger than 30 in good health. Some clones in this sample may be carry-over from other donors' samples. The CDR3 nucleotides are TGTGCCAGCAGCTTAGTGCTGAGCCTCGCTGAAGCTTTCTTT. Its translation: CASSLVLSLAEAFF.